The 13 T cell receptor beta chains presented below share a single source sample, sequenced in a study of human T cells and chemical hapten exposure. The time point: pre-sensitization, week 0. Treatment reported: therapeutic diphenylcyclopropenone sensitization with weekly scalp DPC. TCRdb called the RACE reads again in MiXCR, with one record for every CDR3 protein. The data show about 350,000 distinct CDR3 sequences, around 5% seen once. Sequencing was performed on whole blood, taken in connection with sensitization to the hapten diphenylcyclopropenone (DPC). All receptors come from a woman younger than 30 with alopecia areata. Some clones in this sample may be carry-over from other donors' samples.

This clonotype has a count of ten or more. The genes are TRBV7-2 and TRBJ2-1, with D possibly being TRBD1 (7 bases). Germline CDR1 SGHTA, CDR2 FQGNSA. V was clipped by 5 bases and J by 8 bases, with 13 bases between them. The CDR3 is 13 residues long. Here the CDR3 DNA reads TGTGCCAGCAGCGTAGACAGGGAGGATGAGCAGTTCTTC. This codes for CASSVDREDEQFF.

This clonotype was seen repeatedly, ten times or more. The chain combines TRBV20-1 with TRBJ2-3; 12 bases align to TRBD2. J gave up 0 bases and V 5 bases, and 15 bases lay outside the gene matches. This CDR3 contains 19 residues. Looked up from germline, CDR1 is DFQATT and CDR2 is SNEGSKA (reference sequence). The CDR3 spells CSASTSGLAGRSSTDTQYF. CDR3 in DNA: TGCAGTGCTTCAACTTCAGGACTAGCGGGGCGATCTAGCACAGATACGCAGTATTTT.

This rearrangement joins TRBV7-2 to TRBJ1-1; TRBD1 matches 7 bases. V shed 1 base, J shed 4 bases, and the junction held 12 bases outside the gene matches. Germline CDR1 and CDR2: SGHTA and FQGNSA. CDR3 length equals 17 residues. The CDR3 loop reads CASSLGAGGGLPTEAFF. The CDR3 nucleotides read TGTGCCAGCAGCTTAGGTGCGGGAGGGGGCCTCCCCACTGAAGCTTTCTTT.

The J gene is TRBJ1-6, the V gene TRBV6-1; D remains unclear. Trimming pared 1 base from V and 10 bases from J, leaving 14 bases between. The CDR3 is 15 amino acids. Germline V CDR1 and CDR2: MNHNS, SASEGT. Written as DNA, the CDR3 is TGTGCCAGCAGTGAAGATCAGGTCCGCTACTCACCCCTCCACTTT. It encodes CASSEDQVRYSPLHF.

The rearrangement uses TRBV7-6 and TRBJ1-2, with 7 bases lining up with TRBD1. Trimming removed 2 bases from V and 5 bases from J; junction bases left unmatched: 8. Germline lookup yields CDR1 SGHVS and CDR2 FNYEAQ. The CDR3 has 15 residues. CDR3 nucleotide sequence: TGTGCCAGCAGCTTAAGATCAGGGGGACATTATGGCTACACCTTC. Protein sequence: CASSLRSGGHYGYTF.

This chain uses TRBV10-3 with TRBJ2-1; 7 nucleotides line up with TRBD2. The CDR3 is 14 amino acids. The trim removed 10 bases at V and 7 bases at J, leaving 13 bases unmatched. CDR1 is ENHRY and CDR2 is SYGVKD in the germline V gene. This CDR3 reads CANSDRSGVNEQFF. The CDR3 DNA sequence: TGTGCCAACAGCGACCGAAGCGGGGTAAATGAGCAGTTCTTC.

The rearrangement links TRBV3-1 to TRBJ2-4; maybe TRBD1 (5 bases). The CDR3 totals 14 residues. Per the germline V gene, CDR1 is LGHDT and CDR2 is YNNKEL (reference sequence). V lost 0 bases to trimming and J lost 9 bases, with 12 bases between them. CDR3 sequence (DNA): TGTGCCAGCAGCCAAGACAGGGTAACTGGCATTCAGTACTTC. This codes for CASSQDRVTGIQYF.

This clonotype was seen a few times. The chain couples TRBV5-4 to TRBJ2-7; D is uncertain. The CDR3 totals 16 residues. Germline CDR1 reads SGHNT; CDR2 reads YYREEE (reference sequence). V dropped 0 bases and J dropped 2 bases, with 15 bases sitting between them. The CDR3 loop reads CASSLAIGPLPYEQYF. In DNA form, the CDR3 reads TGTGCCAGCAGCTTGGCAATTGGGCCTTTACCCTACGAGCAGTACTTC. Drawing the rest from reference TRBV5-4 and TRBJ2-7, the complete variable domain is ETGVTQSPTHLIKTRGQQVTLRCSSQSGHNTVSWYQQALGQGPQFIFQYYREEENGRGNFPPRFSGLQFPNYSSELNVNALELDDSALYLCASSLAIGPLPYEQYFGPGTRLTVT.

The chain recombines TRBV20-1 with TRBJ2-3; D perhaps matches TRBD1 (5 bases). Trimming took 2 bases from V and 8 from J, leaving 17 bases between them. Looked up from germline, CDR1 is DFQATT and CDR2 is SNEGSKA (reference sequence). CDR3 size: 14 residues. CDR3 in amino acids: CSARFVGPGGTQYF. The CDR3 DNA is TGCAGTGCTAGATTTGTGGGGCCGGGTGGTACGCAGTATTTT.

In this sample, this clonotype turned up a few times. CDR3 DNA sequence: TGTGCCAGCAGCTTGACTGCCGAGCAGTACTTC. Residues: CASSLTAEQYF. V and J are TRBV5-6 and TRBJ2-7; D ambiguous. V was shortened by 1 base and J by 6 bases, with 5 bases between the two germline ends. Per the germline V gene, CDR1 is SGHDT and CDR2 is YYEEEE. The CDR3 loop spans 11 amino acids. Full variable domain (remainder filled in from reference TRBV5-6 and TRBJ2-7): DAGVTQSPTHLIKTRGQQVTLRCSPKSGHDTVSWYQQALGQGPQFIFQYYEEEERQRGNFPDRFSGHQFPNYSSELNVNALLLGDSALYLCASSLTAEQYFGPGTRLTVT.

This clonotype appeared a few times. The genes are TRBV7-9 and TRBJ2-1; D remains unclear. Deletions cut 1 base from V and 1 base from J, with 11 bases between. This CDR3 spans 16 amino acids. CDR1 and CDR2 (germline): SEHNR, FQNEAQ (reference sequence). CDR3 sequence: CASSLGPGLSYNEQFF. CDR3 DNA sequence: TGTGCCAGCAGCTTAGGTCCCGGGTTGTCCTACAATGAGCAGTTCTTC.

This clonotype was counted many times. The chain uses TRBV29-1 and TRBJ2-2; either TRBD1 or TRBD2 may fit D (5 bases each). The CDR3 runs to 19 residues. Per germline, CDR1 SQVTM and CDR2 ANQGSEA. V was trimmed by 0 bases and J by 7 bases, leaving 27 bases between them. The CDR3 protein is CSVEDLDTRDQVRDGELFF. In nucleotides, the CDR3 is TGCAGCGTTGAAGACCTGGATACCCGGGACCAGGTTCGGGACGGGGAGCTGTTTTTT.

This clonotype was recorded a few times. The chain has TRBV4-1 and TRBJ1-1; no definite D call. The CDR3 covers 13 residues. V was cut by 0 bases and J by 8 bases, with 10 bases left in between. Germline V lookup: CDR1 MGHRA, CDR2 YSYEKL. The CDR3 coding sequence is TGCGCCAGCAGCCAAGAACGGGCAGCCGAAGCTTTCTTT. Protein: CASSQERAAEAFF.